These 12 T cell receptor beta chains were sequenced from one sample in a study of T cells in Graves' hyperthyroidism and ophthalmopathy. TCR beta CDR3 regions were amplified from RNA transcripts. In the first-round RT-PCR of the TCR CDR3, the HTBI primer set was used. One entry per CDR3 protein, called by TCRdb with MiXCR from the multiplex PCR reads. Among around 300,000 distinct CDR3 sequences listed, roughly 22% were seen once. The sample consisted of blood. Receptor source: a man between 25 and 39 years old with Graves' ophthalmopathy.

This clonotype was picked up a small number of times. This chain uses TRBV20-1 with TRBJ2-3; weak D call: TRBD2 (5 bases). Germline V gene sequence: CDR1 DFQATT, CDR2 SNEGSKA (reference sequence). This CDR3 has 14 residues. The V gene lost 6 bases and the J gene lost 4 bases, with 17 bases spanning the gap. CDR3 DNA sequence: TGCAGTGCCCTCATTGTGGGAGTAGCAGATACGCAGTATTTT. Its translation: CSALIVGVADTQYF.

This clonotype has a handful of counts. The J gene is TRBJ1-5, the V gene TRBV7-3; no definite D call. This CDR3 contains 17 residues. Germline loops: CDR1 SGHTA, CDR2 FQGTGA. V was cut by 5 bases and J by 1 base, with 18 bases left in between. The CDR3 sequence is CASSRTPNRVSNQPQHF. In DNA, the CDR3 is TGTGCCAGCAGCCGCACACCCAACAGAGTAAGCAATCAGCCCCAGCATTTT.

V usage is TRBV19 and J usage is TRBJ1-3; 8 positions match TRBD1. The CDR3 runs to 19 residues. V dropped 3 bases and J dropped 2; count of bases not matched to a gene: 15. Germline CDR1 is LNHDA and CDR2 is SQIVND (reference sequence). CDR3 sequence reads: CASSISRDRIDSAGNTIYF. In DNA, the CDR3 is TGTGCCAGTAGTATCAGCCGGGACAGGATTGATTCGGCTGGAAACACCATATATTTT.

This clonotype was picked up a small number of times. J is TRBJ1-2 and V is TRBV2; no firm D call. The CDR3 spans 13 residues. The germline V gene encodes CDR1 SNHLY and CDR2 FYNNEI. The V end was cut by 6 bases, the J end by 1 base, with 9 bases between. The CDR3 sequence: CASSNTVNYGYTF. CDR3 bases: TGTGCCAGCAGCAATACAGTTAACTATGGCTACACCTTC.

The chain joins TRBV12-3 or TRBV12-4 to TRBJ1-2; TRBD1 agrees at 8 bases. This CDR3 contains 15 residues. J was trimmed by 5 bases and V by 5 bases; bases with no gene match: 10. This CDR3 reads CASSPGGQGTYGYTF. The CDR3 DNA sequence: TGTGCCAGCAGTCCCGGCGGACAGGGCACATATGGCTACACCTTC.

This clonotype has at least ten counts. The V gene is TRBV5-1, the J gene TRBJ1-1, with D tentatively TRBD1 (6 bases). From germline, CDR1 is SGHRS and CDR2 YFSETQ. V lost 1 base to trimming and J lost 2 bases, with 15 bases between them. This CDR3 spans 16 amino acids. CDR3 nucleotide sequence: TGCGCCAGCAGCTTGTGGGCAGGGACAATTAACACTGAAGCTTTCTTT. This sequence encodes CASSLWAGTINTEAFF.

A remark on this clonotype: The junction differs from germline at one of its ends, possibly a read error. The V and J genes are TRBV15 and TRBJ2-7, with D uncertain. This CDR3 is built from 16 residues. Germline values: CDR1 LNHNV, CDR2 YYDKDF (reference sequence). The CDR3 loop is CATSRDGRVGSYGQYF. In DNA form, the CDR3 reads TGTGCCACCAGCAGAGATGGTCGCGTGGGGTCCTACGGGCAGTACTTC.

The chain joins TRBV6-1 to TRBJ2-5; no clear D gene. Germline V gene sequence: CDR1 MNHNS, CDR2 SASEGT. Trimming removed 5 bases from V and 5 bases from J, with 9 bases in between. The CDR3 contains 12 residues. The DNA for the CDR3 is TGTGCCAGCAGTCCCCATGGGGAGACCCAGTACTTC. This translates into CASSPHGETQYF.

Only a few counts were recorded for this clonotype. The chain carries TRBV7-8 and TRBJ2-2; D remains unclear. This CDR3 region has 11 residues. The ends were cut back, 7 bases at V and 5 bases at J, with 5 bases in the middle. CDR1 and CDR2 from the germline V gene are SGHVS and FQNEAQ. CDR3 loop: CASTETGELFF. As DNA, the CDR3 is TGTGCCAGCACGGAAACCGGGGAGCTGTTTTTT.

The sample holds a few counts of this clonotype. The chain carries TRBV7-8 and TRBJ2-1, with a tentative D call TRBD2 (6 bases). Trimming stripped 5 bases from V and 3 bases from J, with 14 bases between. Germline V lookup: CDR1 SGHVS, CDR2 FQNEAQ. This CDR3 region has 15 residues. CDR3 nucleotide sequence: TGTGCCAGCAGCCTATTCGTTAGCGGCTACAATGAGCAGTTCTTC. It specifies CASSLFVSGYNEQFF.

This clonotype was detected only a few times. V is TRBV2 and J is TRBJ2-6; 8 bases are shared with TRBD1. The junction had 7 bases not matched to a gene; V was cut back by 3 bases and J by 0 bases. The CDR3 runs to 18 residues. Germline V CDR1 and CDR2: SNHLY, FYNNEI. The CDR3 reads CASSDRDRLGSGANVLTF. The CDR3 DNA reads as TGTGCCAGCAGTGATCGGGACAGGCTCGGCTCTGGGGCCAACGTCCTGACTTTC.

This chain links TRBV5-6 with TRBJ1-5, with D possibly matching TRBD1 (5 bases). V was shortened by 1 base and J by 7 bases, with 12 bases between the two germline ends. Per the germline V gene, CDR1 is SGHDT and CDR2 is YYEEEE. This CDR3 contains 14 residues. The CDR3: CASSLRGAAQPQHF. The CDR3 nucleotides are TGTGCCAGCAGCTTGAGAGGGGCCGCCCAGCCCCAGCATTTT.